These T cell receptor beta chains were read from a single sample in a study of T-cell memory formation after mild COVID-19. One entry per CDR3 protein results from TCRdb running MiXCR on the 5' RACE reads. The sample records approximately 350,000 distinct CDR3 sequences, approximately 12% being singletons. The specimen was PBMCs or a T cell subset sorted from them (not recorded which). The receptors come from a man younger than 30 who had mild COVID-19 (a few samples of this study predate the infection). Cell type and time point are not known. Both conserved end residues are part of each CDR3. A D gene is named only where the DNA matches it firmly. The size entry is marked missing in some rows and otherwise reads once, few, many or a size class.

d_gene	v_gene	abundance	j_gene	CDR3nt	CDR3aa
-	TRBV2	-	TRBJ1-5	TGTGCCAGCAGTGAACAGGGAGGGAGTCAGCCCCAGCATTTT	CASSEQGGSQPQHF
TRBD1	TRBV29-1	-	TRBJ2-1	TGCAGCGGCCGGGACAGGGCTTCCAATGAGCAGTTCTTC	CSGRDRASNEQFF
-	TRBV12-3/TRBV12-4	few	TRBJ2-4	TGTGCCAGCAGCCCGCAGCAAAACATTCAGTACTTC	CASSPQQNIQYF
-	TRBV6-5	few	TRBJ2-5	TGTGCCAGCAGTTACTCGGTCAGGGGTGTAGAGACCCAGTACTTC	CASSYSVRGVETQYF
TRBD1	TRBV10-3	-	TRBJ2-6	TGTGCCATCAGTGATCGACAGGGGGCTCTGGGGGCCAACGTCCTGACTTTC	CAISDRQGALGANVLTF
-	TRBV6-6	-	TRBJ2-3	TGTGCCAGCAGAGACCCTAGGCGGGGACTTGGAGATACGCAGTATTTT	CASRDPRRGLGDTQYF
-	TRBV19	-	TRBJ2-7	TGTGCCACTACGGACAACTACGAGCAGTACTTC	CATTDNYEQYF
-	TRBV3-1	-	TRBJ1-4	TGTGCCAGCAGCCAAGGGGGAGGCGGACTGTTTTTT	CASSQGGGGLFF
TRBD1	TRBV5-5	-	TRBJ1-1	TGTGCCAGCAGCTTCCAGGGGGTGTACACTGAAGCTTTCTTT	CASSFQGVYTEAFF
-	TRBV5-5	few	TRBJ1-1	TGTGCCAGCAGCTTGGCCGTACAGGGAGAAGCTTTCTTT	CASSLAVQGEAFF
-	TRBV7-8	-	TRBJ2-7	TGTGCCAGCAGCTCCTTGGAGGACAGTGGTTTCTACGAGCAGTACTTC	CASSSLEDSGFYEQYF
-	TRBV21-1	-	TRBJ2-3	TGTGCCAGCAGCAACCGACTAGCGGGCCCGACAGATACGCAGTATTTT	CASSNRLAGPTDTQYF
-	TRBV6-2/TRBV6-3	few	TRBJ1-2	TGTGCCAGCAGACAGATTAACTATGGCTACACCTTC	CASRQINYGYTF
TRBD2	TRBV3-1	few	TRBJ2-3	TGTGCCAGCAGCCAAGAATGGGCGCTAGCGGAGAGCACAGATACGCAGTATTTT	CASSQEWALAESTDTQYF
-	TRBV7-9	-	TRBJ2-3	TGTGCCAGCAGCTTAGCGCAGGGCCGACAGTATTTT	CASSLAQGRQYF
-	TRBV2	-	TRBJ1-2	TGTGCCAGCACCGACGGTGGGTTCTATGGCTACACCTTC	CASTDGGFYGYTF
-	TRBV7-3	-	TRBJ1-1	TGTGCCAGCAGCCCGACTATCGGGGGCAGGGACCCTGGGAACACTGAAGCTTTCTTT	CASSPTIGGRDPGNTEAFF
-	TRBV7-2	many	TRBJ1-6	TGTGCCAGCAGCTTAGATTCGGGGGGTAGTAATTCACCCCTCCACTTT	CASSLDSGGSNSPLHF
TRBD1	TRBV7-9	-	TRBJ1-1	TGTGCCAGCAGCACCACGACAGGGGAGTACACTGAAGCTTTCTTT	CASSTTTGEYTEAFF
TRBD1	TRBV4-2	-	TRBJ2-1	TGTGCCAGCAGCCAAGATTCTGGGCGGACAGGGTCCTACAATGAGCAGTTCTTC	CASSQDSGRTGSYNEQFF
-	TRBV30	-	TRBJ1-1	TGTGCCTGGAGTGTATCAGGGGCGGCTGAAGCTTTCTTT	CAWSVSGAAEAFF
-	TRBV27	-	TRBJ1-5	TGTGCCAGCAGTTATGGGGCCAAACAGCCCCAGCATTTT	CASSYGAKQPQHF
TRBD1	TRBV6-2/TRBV6-3	-	TRBJ2-1	TGTGCCAGCAGTTGGGACAGGGGAAGGAATGAGCAGTTCTTC	CASSWDRGRNEQFF
-	TRBV12-3/TRBV12-4	few	TRBJ1-1	TGTGCCAGCAGTTTGGGAGGGCCCGATTGTTTCTTT	CASSLGGPDCFF
-	TRBV29-1	few	TRBJ1-1	TGCAGCGCCCTATCGGGGGGACGCATGAACACTGAAGCTTTCTTT	CSALSGGRMNTEAFF
-	TRBV7-9	many	TRBJ1-2	TGTGCCAGCAGCCCCGACAGCTATGGCTACACCTTC	CASSPDSYGYTF
-	TRBV12-3/TRBV12-4	many	TRBJ1-2	TGTGCCAGCAGTCAGGACAGAGTCTATGGCTACACCTTC	CASSQDRVYGYTF
-	TRBV24-1	-	TRBJ2-3	TGTGCCACCAGTGATCCCCCCGGGACGGAGGTCACAGATACGCAGTATTTT	CATSDPPGTEVTDTQYF
-	TRBV7-8	once	TRBJ2-3	TGTGCCAGCAGCTTATCCAGGGCGGTGGATACGCAGTATTTT	CASSLSRAVDTQYF
TRBD2	TRBV11-2	-	TRBJ2-7	TGTGCCAGCCACCTTAGCGGGGGGGCCGTGGCCTACGAGCAGTACTTC	CASHLSGGAVAYEQYF
TRBD1	TRBV11-2	-	TRBJ2-2	TGTGCCAGCAGCCCTACAGGGGTAGCCGCCGGGGAGCTGTTTTTT	CASSPTGVAAGELFF
-	TRBV10-3	-	TRBJ2-6	TGTGCCATCAATCAAGGACTGCCCTCTGGGGCCAACGTCCTGACTTTC	CAINQGLPSGANVLTF
TRBD1	TRBV5-1	few	TRBJ1-2	TGCGCCAGCAGCCCCGGACAGGGTTGGGGCTACACCTTC	CASSPGQGWGYTF
-	TRBV4-3	few	TRBJ1-1	TGCGCCAGCAGCCAAGGTCGCCAGACGAACACTGAAGCTTTCTTT	CASSQGRQTNTEAFF
-	TRBV10-3	-	TRBJ2-5	TGTGCCATCAGTGAGGGGGGCGGGGGCGGGGAGACCCAGTACTTC	CAISEGGGGGETQYF
-	TRBV5-1	few	TRBJ2-3	TGCGCCAGCAGCTTGGAGGTTGGCAGCACAGATACGCAGTATTTT	CASSLEVGSTDTQYF
-	TRBV5-1	many	TRBJ2-3	TGCGCCAGCAGCTTCTCCCCGCATACCTCTAGCACAGATACGCAGTATTTT	CASSFSPHTSSTDTQYF
-	TRBV4-1	-	TRBJ2-1	TGCGCCAGCAGCCTATTAGAACGGGGTTCCAATGAGCAGTTCTTC	CASSLLERGSNEQFF
-	TRBV5-1	-	TRBJ2-4	TGCGCCAGCAGCTCCGGACAATGGTCTAACCAAAACATTCAGTACTTC	CASSSGQWSNQNIQYF
-	TRBV7-6	many	TRBJ2-3	TGTGCCAGCAGCTTAGTCGGATTTAGCACAGATACGCAGTATTTT	CASSLVGFSTDTQYF
-	TRBV6-5	-	TRBJ2-3	TGTGCCAGCAGTCCCCGTGGGATCGAGGCCTTCACAGATACGCAGTATTTT	CASSPRGIEAFTDTQYF
TRBD1	TRBV5-4	few	TRBJ1-4	TGTGCCAGCAGCTTGGCGGGACAGGGTGGTGAAAAACTGTTTTTT	CASSLAGQGGEKLFF
-	TRBV6-5	-	TRBJ1-2	TGTGCCAGCAGTTACGGACCCGGACGTGGCTACACCTTC	CASSYGPGRGYTF
TRBD2	TRBV20-1	few	TRBJ2-3	TGCAGTGCTATATGGACTAGCGCGGATACGCAGTATTTT	CSAIWTSADTQYF
TRBD1	TRBV6-1	-	TRBJ2-6	TGTGCCAGCAACCCCGCCCTGGGACAGAGCTCTGGGGCCAACGTCCTGACTTTC	CASNPALGQSSGANVLTF
-	TRBV9	few	TRBJ1-5	TGTGCCAGCAGCCCCGAAGAACGGTACCAGCCCCAGCATTTT	CASSPEERYQPQHF
TRBD1	TRBV12-3/TRBV12-4	few	TRBJ1-1	TGTGCCAGCATAACAGGGGACCTCATGAACACTGAAGCTTTCTTT	CASITGDLMNTEAFF
-	TRBV11-2	few	TRBJ2-3	TGTGCCAGCAGCTTAAGAGAGTCGGATACGCAGTATTTT	CASSLRESDTQYF
-	TRBV6-4	many	TRBJ2-3	TGTGCCAGCAGTGAACTGGGGAGCACAGATACGCAGTATTTT	CASSELGSTDTQYF
-	TRBV4-3	many	TRBJ2-6	TGCGCCAGCAGCCAAGTGAGGGAAACAGGGGCCAACGTCCTGACTTTC	CASSQVRETGANVLTF
-	TRBV20-1	-	TRBJ2-5	TGCAGTGCCTTCCAAGAGACCCAGTACTTC	CSAFQETQYF
-	TRBV7-2	many	TRBJ1-3	TGTGCCAGCAGCCCAGTGAGCTCTGGAAACACCATATATTTT	CASSPVSSGNTIYF
-	TRBV13	few	TRBJ2-7	TGTGCCAGCAGCCCGGGCAGGGCCACCTACGAGCAGTACTTC	CASSPGRATYEQYF
-	TRBV6-2/TRBV6-3	-	TRBJ2-2	TGTGCCAGCAGTACCGGGTCGGGGAACACCGGGGAGCTGTTTTTT	CASSTGSGNTGELFF